These 14 T cell receptor beta chains came from one sample sequenced in a study of shared clonotypes between healthy human individuals. Assay: immunoSEQ multiplex PCR; the TCRdb copy retains only in-frame clones and omits some. The sample records some 790,000 clones, around 70% being singletons. Sample: memory CD4+ T cells sorted from blood. Subset: CD45RA-negative fraction. The receptors were sampled from a woman aged 25 to 39 in good health.

The CDR3 here is CASSFAGLAGLTDTQYF. Written as DNA, the CDR3 is TGCGCCAGCAGCTTCGCAGGACTAGCGGGGCTCACAGATACGCAGTATTTT. V and J are TRBV5-1 and TRBJ2-3; the match to TRBD2 covers 12 bases. Trimming cost V 2 bases and J 2 bases; bases outside gene matches: 6. The germline V gene has CDR1 SGHRS and CDR2 YFSETQ. The CDR3 has 17 amino acids. Based on the CDR3 plus reference TRBV5-1 and TRBJ2-3, the full variable domain is KAGVTQTPRYLIKTRGQQVTLSCSPISGHRSVSWYQQTPGQGLQFLFEYFSETQRNKGNFPGRFSGRQFSNSRSEMNVSTLELGDSALYLCASSFAGLAGLTDTQYFGPGTRLTVL.

Comments on this clone: At one of its ends the junction is not consistent with the germline gene, which may arise from a read error. The gene calls are TRBV5-1 and TRBJ2-2; 8 bases match TRBD1. This CDR3 has 13 amino acids. Germline CDR1 and CDR2: SGHRS and YFSETQ. The CDR3 here is CASSSLDRAGLFF. In nucleotides, the CDR3 is TGTGCCAGCAGCTCATTGGACAGGGCCGGATTGTTTTTT.

This chain connects TRBV2 to TRBJ1-4, with a possible D match to TRBD1 (6 bases). The ends were cut back, 3 bases at V and 5 bases at J, with 10 bases in the middle. CDR1 and CDR2 (germline): SNHLY, FYNNEI. The CDR3 extends over 14 amino acids. The CDR3 coding sequence is TGTGCCAGCAGTGATGGACAGCTCAATGAAAAACTGTTTTTT. It encodes CASSDGQLNEKLFF.

The chain has TRBV10-2 and TRBJ2-3; D is possibly TRBD2 (5 bases). Germline V gene sequence: CDR1 WSHSY, CDR2 SAAADI. This CDR3 contains 15 residues. Deletions cut 7 bases from V and 3 bases from J, with 17 bases between. CDR3: CASITSGIGTDTQYF. The CDR3 DNA is TGCGCCAGCATTACGTCCGGGATTGGGACAGATACGCAGTATTTT.

This rearrangement joins TRBV5-1 to TRBJ2-7, with 7 bases identical to TRBD2. Germline trimming cut 0 bases from V and 0 bases from J; bases unmatched to any gene: 15. Germline CDR1 is SGHRS and CDR2 is YFSETQ. The CDR3 length is 19 residues. The CDR3 nucleotides are TGCGCCAGCAGCTTGGCCTTGATAGCGGGCCCAGGATTCTCCTACGAGCAGTACTTC. This translates into CASSLALIAGPGFSYEQYF.

This clone was seen more than once but under ten times. The chain joins TRBV2 to TRBJ2-3; the D gene is possibly TRBD1 (5 bases). This CDR3 spans 15 amino acids. Trimming pared 5 bases from V and 0 bases from J, leaving 12 bases between. Germline-derived CDR1 and CDR2 are SNHLY and FYNNEI. As DNA, the CDR3 is TGTGCCAGCAGTTCCCGGACATTAAGCACAGATACGCAGTATTTT. It encodes CASSSRTLSTDTQYF.

This clone has just a few counts. This specimen includes other DNA sequences encoding the same CDR3. The rearrangement links TRBV7-9 to TRBJ1-1; the D gene is possibly TRBD1 (6 bases). CDR1 is SEHNR, CDR2 FQNEAQ, per germline (reference sequence). The CDR3 covers 15 residues. V lost 1 base, J lost 0 bases, and 9 bases lay in between. The CDR3 region is CASSLGQDLNTEAFF. For the CDR3, the DNA is TGTGCCAGCAGCTTAGGACAGGACCTGAACACTGAAGCTTTCTTT.

This sequence joins TRBV29-1 and TRBJ2-5; TRBD1 matches at 8 bases. V was clipped by 6 bases and J by 1 base; unmatched bases: 4. CDR1 SQVTM and CDR2 ANQGSEA come from the germline V gene. The CDR3 is 13 residues long. The CDR3 DNA reads as TGCAGCGTCCACGGACAGGGCCAAGAGACCCAGTACTTC. It codes for CSVHGQGQETQYF. The full variable domain, with the rest looked up from reference TRBV29-1 and TRBJ2-5, is SAVISQKPSRDICQRGTSLTIQCQVDSQVTMMFWYRQQPGQSLTLIATANQGSEATYESGFVIDKFPISRPNLTFSTLTVSNMSPEDSSIYLCSVHGQGQETQYFGPGTRLLVL.

The rearrangement uses TRBV27 and TRBJ2-7, with a possible D match to TRBD1 (5 bases). The CDR3 totals 15 residues. With 2 bases removed from V and 2 bases from J, the gap between germline ends came to 13 bases. CDR1 is MNHEY, CDR2 SMNVEV, per germline (reference sequence). In DNA form, the CDR3 reads TGTGCCAGCAGTTTACAGGGAACCTTAACCTACGAGCAGTACTTC. Protein sequence: CASSLQGTLTYEQYF.

A word on this clone: This sample includes further DNA sequences coding for the same CDR3. CDR3 residues: CASSPDSSSYEQYF. CDR3 DNA: TGTGCCAGCTCACCGGACAGCAGCTCCTACGAGCAGTACTTC. The chain has TRBV18 and TRBJ2-7; D perhaps matches TRBD1 (6 bases). Germline V CDR1 and CDR2: KGHSH, LQKENI. This CDR3 contains 14 residues. V lost 3 bases and J 0 bases, leaving 9 bases between the germline ends.

This clone was recorded a few times. The V and J genes are TRBV19 and TRBJ2-4; 7 bases map to TRBD1. The J segment lost 3 bases and the V segment lost 3 bases, leaving 5 bases of the junction unmatched. Germline-derived CDR1 and CDR2 are LNHDA and SQIVND (reference sequence). The CDR3 consists of 15 residues. DNA for the CDR3: TGTGCCAGTAGTATGTACAGGGGATTCAAAAACATTCAGTACTTC. Translated: CASSMYRGFKNIQYF.

As regards this clone: Other DNA variants within this sample encode the same CDR3. CDR3 in DNA: TGCGCCAGCAGCCCTGACACAGATACGCAGTATTTT. As protein: CASSPDTDTQYF. This sequence joins TRBV5-1 and TRBJ2-3; D remains ambiguous. The CDR3 runs 12 residues. V was clipped by 4 bases and J by 2 bases, with 5 bases between them. Germline-derived CDR1 and CDR2 are SGHRS and YFSETQ.

The chain carries TRBV25-1 and TRBJ2-1; a possible D gene is TRBD2 (7 bases). V lost 1 base and J lost 0, with 13 bases in between. The CDR3 length is 17 residues. From germline, CDR1 is MGHDK and CDR2 SYGVNS. CDR3 bases: TGTGCCAGCAGTGAATCAAGGGGGGGACTCTCCTACAATGAGCAGTTCTTC. This encodes CASSESRGGLSYNEQFF.

The rearrangement joins TRBV5-1 to TRBJ1-1, with a possible D match to TRBD1 (6 bases). The V end lost 0 bases, the J end lost 10 bases, and 10 bases lay between the germline ends. The CDR3 covers 12 residues. Per germline, CDR1 SGHRS and CDR2 YFSETQ. CDR3 sequence: CASSLDRGSAFF. The CDR3 DNA sequence: TGCGCCAGCAGCTTGGATAGGGGGTCAGCTTTCTTT.